These T cell receptor beta chains were read from a single sample in a study of cytomegalovirus exposure and HLA in healthy donors. The data were produced by immunoSEQ multiplex PCR, yet TCRdb's version contains in-frame clones alone and is incomplete. The data hold under 200,000 clones, with approximately 78% observed a single time. The sequencing input was PBMCs. The receptors derive from a girl aged 2-10 years in good health and CMV-seropositive. The CDR3 runs from the conserved cysteine through the conserved F or W. D genes are given only for firm matches. Size tells how often a clone was seen (once, few, many) or the class of an expanded clone, and some rows leave it out.

clone_size j_call d_call v_call cdr3_aa cdr3_nt
. TRBJ2-2 . TRBV5-6 CASSPLLARTGELFF TGTGCCAGCAGCCCCCTTCTAGCTAGGACCGGGGAGCTGTTTTTT
few TRBJ2-7 . TRBV21-1 CASSLRTDYEQYF TGTGCCAGCAGCCTCCGGACAGACTACGAGCAGTACTTC
. TRBJ1-4 TRBD1 TRBV29-1 CSVAKQGANEKLFF TGCAGCGTTGCTAAACAGGGGGCGAATGAAAAACTGTTTTTT
. TRBJ2-2 TRBD1 TRBV30 CAWRKGTGGTGELFF TGTGCCTGGAGGAAGGGGACAGGGGGTACCGGGGAGCTGTTTTTT
. TRBJ1-2 TRBD1 TRBV7-8 CASSFNRDRGSPGYTF TGTGCCAGCAGCTTTAACCGGGACAGGGGATCACCTGGCTACACCTTC
. TRBJ2-2 TRBD2 TRBV6-5 CASSYAVSGTGELFF TGTGCCAGCAGTTACGCAGTTAGCGGGACAGGGGAGCTGTTTTTT
few TRBJ1-2 . TRBV6-5 CASSSSTGRRGYTF TGTGCCAGCAGTTCCTCAACAGGGAGACGAGGCTACACCTTC
. TRBJ1-4 . TRBV27 CASSLFGSVGSEKLFF TGTGCCAGCAGTTTATTCGGGTCGGTGGGGAGTGAAAAACTGTTTTTT
. TRBJ1-6 . TRBV5-6 CASSSVSGGRNSPLHF TGTGCCAGCAGCTCCGTATCGGGGGGCCGTAATTCACCCCTCCACTTT
. TRBJ1-2 . TRBV30 CAWSVRAAGHGYTF TGTGCCTGGAGTGTACGGGCTGCGGGCCATGGCTACACCTTC
. TRBJ1-3 TRBD1 TRBV27 CASSSLMTGSSGNTIYF TGTGCCAGCAGTTCACTCATGACAGGGTCCTCTGGAAACACCATATATTTT
. TRBJ1-5 TRBD1 TRBV4-1 CASSQDGGDRVTFSNQPQHF TGCGCCAGCAGCCAAGACGGGGGGGACAGGGTAACTTTTAGCAATCAGCCCCAGCATTTT
few TRBJ2-1 TRBD2 TRBV7-8 CASSFGLAGNNEQFF TGTGCCAGCAGCTTCGGACTAGCGGGAAACAATGAGCAGTTCTTC
. TRBJ2-5 TRBD1 TRBV6-5 CASSLLTGSGETQYF TGTGCCAGCAGTCTACTGACAGGGTCAGGGGAGACCCAGTACTTC
. TRBJ2-7 TRBD1 TRBV28 CASSFPDRAPWGTYEQYF TGTGCCAGCAGTTTCCCGGACAGGGCCCCCTGGGGGACCTACGAGCAGTACTTC
. TRBJ2-1 . TRBV27 CASSFPTPGGEQFF TGTGCCAGCAGTTTCCCGACACCTGGTGGTGAGCAGTTCTTC
once TRBJ1-1 TRBD1 TRBV19 CASSIRASGGTEAFF TGTGCCAGTAGTATTCGGGCCTCAGGGGGCACTGAAGCTTTCTTT
. TRBJ1-1 . TRBV6-5 CASSGGMNTEAFF TGTGCCAGCAGTGGGGGGATGAACACTGAAGCTTTCTTT
few TRBJ2-5 . TRBV7-2 CASSQGLVETQYF TGTGCCAGCTCCCAGGGGTTGGTGGAGACCCAGTACTTC
. TRBJ2-7 TRBD1 TRBV6-1 CASSRGTAYEQYF TGTGCCAGCAGTAGAGGGACAGCCTACGAGCAGTACTTC
. TRBJ2-3 TRBD2 TRBV30 CAWRLAGGRTDTQYF TGTGCCTGGAGACTAGCGGGGGGACGCACAGATACGCAGTATTTT
. TRBJ1-1 . TRBV5-4 CASSPSGREAFF TGTGCCAGCAGCCCGTCGGGGAGGGAAGCTTTCTTT
. TRBJ2-7 TRBD1 TRBV7-9 CASSLEQGVSEQYF TGTGCCAGCAGCTTAGAACAGGGGGTCTCCGAGCAGTACTTC
. TRBJ2-3 TRBD2 TRBV27 CASSSRGRATDTQYF TGTGCCAGCAGTTCTCGCGGGAGGGCGACAGATACGCAGTATTTT
. TRBJ2-7 TRBD2 TRBV30 CAWRTLPRAGEVYEQYF TGTGCCTGGAGGACCCTCCCCCGGGCGGGAGAAGTCTACGAGCAGTACTTC
. TRBJ2-1 . TRBV11-2 CASSPLPRRRLYNEQFF TGTGCCAGCAGCCCCCTTCCGCGCCGGAGACTATACAATGAGCAGTTCTTC